This T cell receptor (beta chain) was profiled in a study of tumor-infiltrating lymphocytes in primary liver carcinoma (dated by TCRdb to 2017 to 2019). Some background on the complete study: Surgical resection was performed in China between late 2015 and early 2016 on about five patients with histopathologically diagnosed primary liver carcinoma. Of the five patients (three men and two women, aged 30 to 69 years), four had hepatocellular carcinoma and one had combined HCC and intrahepatic cholangiocarcinoma. Samples yielded roughly 3.65 to 7.5 million productive TCRbeta reads; read depth did not differ significantly between tissue types. The five patients had tumors of stage T1-T3 N0M0, with maximum diameters ranging from about 4 to 11 cm. High reproducibility was observed for the technical replicate repertoires, with mean shared-clone rates roughly 0.89 and correlation coefficients above 0.95. A total of approximately 35 specimens from 5 patients, comprising approximately 25 tumor regions, 5 adjacent noncancerous liver tissues and 5 peripheral blood samples, were covered by TCRbeta repertoire sequencing. The study combined TCRbeta repertoire sequencing, expression microarrays and whole-exome sequencing across five regions of each liver tumor, with adjacent normal tissue and blood.

A constant-region primer and ProtoScript II reverse transcriptase were used to reverse-transcribe TCRbeta-specific cDNA from roughly 0.55 ug total RNA. The TCRbeta libraries were prepared through three rounds of nested multiplex PCR following a slightly modified ARM-PCR procedure. Each of the first two PCR rounds ran for approximately 10 cycles and used multiplex TRBV1-TRBV30 forward primers together with a Cbeta reverse primer. Sample barcodes and Illumina adapters were added in a final 25-cycle PCR using Deep VentR polymerase. Amplicons of 200-500 bp were gel-purified with a QIAquick gel extraction kit before sequencing. The TCRbeta amplicons were sequenced with 250-bp paired-end reads on an Illumina HiSeq 2500. Per the original workflow: Reads were quality-trimmed with Trimmomatic v0.33, and paired reads were merged with FLASH v1.2.11 to recover full CDR3 sequences. MiGEC v1.2.1b assigned V, D and J germline segments to the rearranged TCRbeta sequences. Clonotype statistics and Shannon-Wiener diversity indices were computed with VDJtools v1.0.0. Except for diversity analysis, only each sample's 250 most abundant clonotypes were used in subsequent analyses to reduce sampling bias. TCRdb handled the public reads itself, with Q25 trimming in fastp and clone calling in MiXCR, and kept productive beta chains. Each entry is one CDR3 protein sequence, shown with its most common DNA and genes. The V and J calls were determined by TCRdb, not by the authors. The sample records 300,000 to 400,000 distinct CDR3 sequences, 65% of which are singletons. The ten largest clones represent roughly 6% of the sample.

CDR1 and CDR2, per the germline V gene, are SQVTM and ANQGSEA. The CDR3, cysteine through phenylalanine, is 15 amino acids long. The read is trimmed to its CDR3 DNA, 45 bases read in frame from base 1. A distance of 15 bases separates the germline ends of V and J, which lose 3 bases and 2 bases respectively. This clonotype was detected ten times or more. This clone's antigen is unknown. No base-level quality is on record; no much larger clone is a single base apart. Blood RNA was extracted from unsorted whole blood using TRIzol reagent, and germline DNA was obtained with the DNeasy Blood & Tissue kit. At the time of sampling, the patients were treatment-naive and had chronic HBV infection. Before surgery, around 4.2 milliliters of peripheral blood were collected into K2EDTA tubes. Here is what the overall study found, with its caveats: With just four to six patients in the study, the authors point out that the findings should be validated in a larger study. Repertoire overlap was found to be higher between tumor regions (mean around 35%) than between tumor-adjacent (roughly 17%) or tumor-blood (around 15%) pairs, consistent with antigen-driven expansion. Only the TCR beta chain was sequenced, which likely underestimates true repertoire diversity because unpaired alpha chains were not captured. Because the samples were bulk and unsorted, CD4+ and CD8+ T cell repertoires could not be compared. The top 250 clones accounted for a significantly greater share of the repertoire in tumors than in blood (p = 0.039).

The origin of this receptor is a man aged 35 to 55 with primary liver carcinoma and hepatitis B virus infection. The rearrangement combines TRBV29-1 with TRBJ2-3; the D element could tentatively be TRBD1 or TRBD2, as 5 bases agree for each. The sample comprised peripheral blood. The CDR3 protein: CSVENSLGTTDTQYF. The DNA sequence reads TGCAGCGTTGAGAACAGTCTGGGGACCACAGATACGCAGTATTTT.